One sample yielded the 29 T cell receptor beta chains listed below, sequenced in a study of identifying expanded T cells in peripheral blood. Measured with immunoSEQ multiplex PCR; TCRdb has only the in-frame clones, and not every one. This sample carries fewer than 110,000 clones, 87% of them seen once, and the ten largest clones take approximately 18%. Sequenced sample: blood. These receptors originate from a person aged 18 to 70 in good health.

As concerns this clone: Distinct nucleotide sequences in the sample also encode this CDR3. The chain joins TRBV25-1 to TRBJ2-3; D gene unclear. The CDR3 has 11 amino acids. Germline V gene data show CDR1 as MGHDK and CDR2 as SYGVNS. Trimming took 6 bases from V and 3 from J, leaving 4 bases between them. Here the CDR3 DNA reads TGTGCCAGCAGCCTTACAGATACGCAGTATTTT. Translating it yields CASSLTDTQYF.

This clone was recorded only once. CDR3 bases: TGTGCCAGTAGTATAGAGAGCCTCGGTGGCCAGGGGGAGACCCAGTACTTC. Amino acid sequence: CASSIESLGGQGETQYF. The chain couples TRBV19 to TRBJ2-5, with a possible D match to TRBD1 (6 bases). V lost 0 bases and J lost 5, with 19 bases in between. Germline CDR1 is LNHDA and CDR2 is SQIVND (reference sequence). The CDR3 spans 17 residues. Looking up the rest from reference TRBV19 and TRBJ2-5 gives the full variable domain: DGGITQSPKYLFRKEGQNVTLSCEQNLNHDAMYWYRQDPGQGLRLIYYSQIVNDFQKGDIAEGYSVSREKKESFPLTVTSAQKNPTAFYLCASSIESLGGQGETQYFGPGTRLLVL.

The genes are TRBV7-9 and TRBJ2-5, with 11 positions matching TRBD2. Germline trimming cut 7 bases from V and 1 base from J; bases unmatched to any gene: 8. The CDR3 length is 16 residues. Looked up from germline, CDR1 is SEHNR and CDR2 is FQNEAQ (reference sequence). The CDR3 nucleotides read TGTGCCAGCAACTCCGGGACTAGCGGAGTCCAAGAGACCCAGTACTTC. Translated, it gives CASNSGTSGVQETQYF. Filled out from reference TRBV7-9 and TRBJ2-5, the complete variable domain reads DTGVSQNPRHKITKRGQNVTFRCDPISEHNRLYWYRQTLGQGPEFLTYFQNEAQLEKSRLLSDRFSAERPKGSFSTLEIQRTEQGDSAMYLCASNSGTSGVQETQYFGPGTRLLVL.

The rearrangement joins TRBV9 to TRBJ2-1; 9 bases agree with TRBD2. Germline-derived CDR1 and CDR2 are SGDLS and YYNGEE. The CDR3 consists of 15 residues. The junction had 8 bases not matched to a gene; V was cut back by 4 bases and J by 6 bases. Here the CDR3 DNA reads TGTGCCAGCAGCCCTCGACTAGCGGCGGTCAATGAGCAGTTCTTC. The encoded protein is CASSPRLAAVNEQFF. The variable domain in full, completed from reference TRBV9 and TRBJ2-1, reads DSGVTQTPKHLITATGQRVTLRCSPRSGDLSVYWYQQSLDQGLQFLIQYYNGEERAKGNILERFSAQQFPDLHSELNLSSLELGDSALYFCASSPRLAAVNEQFFGPGTRLTVL.

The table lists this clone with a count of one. The CDR3 here is CASSQPDRVGSPLHF. In DNA, the CDR3 is TGTGCCAGCAGTCAACCAGACAGGGTCGGCTCACCCCTCCACTTT. The rearrangement links TRBV28 to TRBJ1-6, with 7 bases identical to TRBD1. The germline gives CDR1 MDHEN, CDR2 SYDVKM. V lost 5 bases to trimming and J lost 10 bases; unmatched junction nucleotides: 11. The CDR3 totals 15 residues.

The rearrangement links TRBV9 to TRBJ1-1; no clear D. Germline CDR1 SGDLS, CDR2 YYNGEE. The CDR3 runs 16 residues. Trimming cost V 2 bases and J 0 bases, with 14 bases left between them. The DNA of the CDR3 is TGTGCCAGCAGCGTTGGCCAGTACAATATGAACACTGAAGCTTTCTTT. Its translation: CASSVGQYNMNTEAFF.

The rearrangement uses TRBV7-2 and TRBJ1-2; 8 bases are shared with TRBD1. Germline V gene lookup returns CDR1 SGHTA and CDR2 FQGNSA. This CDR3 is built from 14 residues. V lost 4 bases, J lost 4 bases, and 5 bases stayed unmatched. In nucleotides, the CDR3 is TGTGCCAGCAGCTCGGACAGGGCCCTCTATGGCTACACCTTC. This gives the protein CASSSDRALYGYTF. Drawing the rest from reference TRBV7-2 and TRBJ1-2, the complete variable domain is GAGVSQSPSNKVTEKGKDVELRCDPISGHTALYWYRQSLGQGLEFLIYFQGNSAPDKSGLPSDRFSAERTGGSVSTLTIQRTQQEDSAVYLCASSSDRALYGYTFGSGTRLTVV.

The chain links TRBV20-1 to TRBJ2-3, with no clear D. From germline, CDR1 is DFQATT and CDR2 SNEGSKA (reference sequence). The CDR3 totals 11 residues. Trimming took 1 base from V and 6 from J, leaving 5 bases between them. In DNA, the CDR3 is TGCAGTGCTAGAGTGGCGGATACGCAGTATTTT. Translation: CSARVADTQYF.

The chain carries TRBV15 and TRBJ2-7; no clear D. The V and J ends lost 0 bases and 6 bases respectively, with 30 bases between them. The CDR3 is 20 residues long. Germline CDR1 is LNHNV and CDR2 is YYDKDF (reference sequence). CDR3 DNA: TGTGCCACCAGCAGAGATAGTAAAAGAACGGGCTCCCGAAGGCCGTTCGAGCAGTACTTC. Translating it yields CATSRDSKRTGSRRPFEQYF.

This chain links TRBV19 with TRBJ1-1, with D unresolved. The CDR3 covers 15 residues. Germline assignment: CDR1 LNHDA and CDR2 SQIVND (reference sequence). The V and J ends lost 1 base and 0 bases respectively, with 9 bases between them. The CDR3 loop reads CASSIGRGLNTEAFF. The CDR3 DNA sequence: TGTGCCAGTAGTATAGGTCGGGGTCTGAACACTGAAGCTTTCTTT. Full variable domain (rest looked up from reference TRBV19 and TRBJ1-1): DGGITQSPKYLFRKEGQNVTLSCEQNLNHDAMYWYRQDPGQGLRLIYYSQIVNDFQKGDIAEGYSVSREKKESFPLTVTSAQKNPTAFYLCASSIGRGLNTEAFFGQGTRLTVV.

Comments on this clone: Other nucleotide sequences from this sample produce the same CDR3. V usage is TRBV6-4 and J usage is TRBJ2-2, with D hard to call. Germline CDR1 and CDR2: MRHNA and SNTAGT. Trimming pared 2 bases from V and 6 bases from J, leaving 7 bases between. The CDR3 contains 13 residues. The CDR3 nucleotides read TGTGCCAGCAGTGACAGTAGTTCCGGGGAGCTGTTTTTT. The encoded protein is CASSDSSSGELFF.

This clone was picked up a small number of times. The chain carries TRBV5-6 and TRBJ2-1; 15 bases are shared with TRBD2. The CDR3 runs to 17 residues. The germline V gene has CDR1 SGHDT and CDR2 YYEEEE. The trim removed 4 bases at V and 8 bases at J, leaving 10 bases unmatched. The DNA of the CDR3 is TGTGCCAGCAGCCTTCTGGGACTAGCGGGGGGAGGCCATGAGCAGTTCTTC. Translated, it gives CASSLLGLAGGGHEQFF.

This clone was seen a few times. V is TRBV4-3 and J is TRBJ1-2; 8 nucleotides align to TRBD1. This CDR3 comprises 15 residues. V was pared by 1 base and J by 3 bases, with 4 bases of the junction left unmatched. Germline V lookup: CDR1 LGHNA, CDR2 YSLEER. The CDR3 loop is CASSQGQGADYGYTF. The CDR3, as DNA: TGCGCCAGCAGCCAAGGGCAGGGGGCTGACTATGGCTACACCTTC.

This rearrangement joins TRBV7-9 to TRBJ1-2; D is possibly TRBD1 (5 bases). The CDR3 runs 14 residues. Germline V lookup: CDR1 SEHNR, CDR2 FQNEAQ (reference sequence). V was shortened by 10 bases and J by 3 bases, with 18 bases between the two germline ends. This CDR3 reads CATDFGGLDYGYTF. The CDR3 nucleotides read TGTGCCACCGACTTTGGGGGGTTGGACTATGGCTACACCTTC.

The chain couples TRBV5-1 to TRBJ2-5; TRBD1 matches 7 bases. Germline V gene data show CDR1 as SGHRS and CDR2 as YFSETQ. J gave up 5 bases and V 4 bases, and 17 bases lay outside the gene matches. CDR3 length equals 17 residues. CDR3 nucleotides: TGCGCCAGCAGCCAGATTCCCGCGACAGGGAAGTCGGAGACCCAGTACTTC. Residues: CASSQIPATGKSETQYF.

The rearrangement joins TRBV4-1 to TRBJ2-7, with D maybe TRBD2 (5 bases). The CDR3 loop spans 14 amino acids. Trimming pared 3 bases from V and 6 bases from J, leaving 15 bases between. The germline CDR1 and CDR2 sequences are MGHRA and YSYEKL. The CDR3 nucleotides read TGCGCCAGCAGCCAGCCCTACCCAGAGGGCGAGCAGTACTTC. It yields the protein CASSQPYPEGEQYF.

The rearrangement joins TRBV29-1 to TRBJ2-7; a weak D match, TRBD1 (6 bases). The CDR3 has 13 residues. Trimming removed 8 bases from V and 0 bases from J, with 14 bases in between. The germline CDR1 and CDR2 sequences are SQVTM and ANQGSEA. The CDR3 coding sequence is TGCAGCTCGGAGACAGGACGCTCCTACGAGCAGTACTTC. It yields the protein CSSETGRSYEQYF.

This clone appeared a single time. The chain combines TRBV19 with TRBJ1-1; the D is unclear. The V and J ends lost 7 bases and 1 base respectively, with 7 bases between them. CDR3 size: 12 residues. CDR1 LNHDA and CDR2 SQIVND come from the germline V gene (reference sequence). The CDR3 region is CASTPGNTEAFF. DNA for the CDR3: TGTGCCAGTACGCCGGGGAACACTGAAGCTTTCTTT.

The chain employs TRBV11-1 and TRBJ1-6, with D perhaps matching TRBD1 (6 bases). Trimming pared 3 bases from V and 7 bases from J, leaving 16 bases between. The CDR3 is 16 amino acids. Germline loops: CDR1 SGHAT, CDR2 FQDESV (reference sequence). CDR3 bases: TGTGCCAGCAGCTTCTCCGGCGCAGGGGACAATTCACCCCTCCACTTT. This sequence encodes CASSFSGAGDNSPLHF.

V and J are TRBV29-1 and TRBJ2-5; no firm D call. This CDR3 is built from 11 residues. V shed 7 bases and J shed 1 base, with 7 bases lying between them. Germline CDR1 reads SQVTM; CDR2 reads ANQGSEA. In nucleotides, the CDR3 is TGCAGCGCTGGCCCCCAAGAGACCCAGTACTTC. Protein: CSAGPQETQYF.

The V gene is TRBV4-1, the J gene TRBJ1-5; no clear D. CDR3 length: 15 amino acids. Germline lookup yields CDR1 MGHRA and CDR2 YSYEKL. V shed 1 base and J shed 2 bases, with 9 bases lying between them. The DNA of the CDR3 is TGCGCCAGCAGCCAAGTCGGCCGGGGCAATCAGCCCCAGCATTTT. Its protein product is CASSQVGRGNQPQHF.

In DNA, the CDR3 is TGCGCCAGCTGGCCCGGGCCAGGGCTTGGTTATGGCTACACCTTC. Its translation: CASWPGPGLGYGYTF. The J gene is TRBJ1-2, the V gene TRBV5-1; possible D gene TRBD1, 5 bases. Trimming took off 7 bases at V and 5 bases at J, with 21 bases between the two ends. From germline, CDR1 is SGHRS and CDR2 YFSETQ. CDR3 length: 15 residues.

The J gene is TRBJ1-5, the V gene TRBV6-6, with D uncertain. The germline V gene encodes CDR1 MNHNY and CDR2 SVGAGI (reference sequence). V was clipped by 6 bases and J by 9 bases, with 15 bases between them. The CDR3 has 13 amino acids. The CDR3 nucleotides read TGTGCCAGCAGGGGAACTCAACACGCGCCCCAGCATTTT. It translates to CASRGTQHAPQHF.

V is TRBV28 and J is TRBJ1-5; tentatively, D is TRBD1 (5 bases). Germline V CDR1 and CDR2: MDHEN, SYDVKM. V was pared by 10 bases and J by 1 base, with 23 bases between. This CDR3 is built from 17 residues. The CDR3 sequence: CATRWAGGAYSNQPQHF. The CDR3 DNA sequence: TGTGCCACCAGATGGGCCGGAGGGGCCTACAGCAATCAGCCCCAGCATTTT.

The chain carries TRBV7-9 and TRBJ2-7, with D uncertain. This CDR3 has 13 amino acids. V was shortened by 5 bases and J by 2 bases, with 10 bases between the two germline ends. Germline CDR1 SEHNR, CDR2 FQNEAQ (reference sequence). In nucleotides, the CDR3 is TGTGCCAGCAGCCCGGACGGGCCCTACGAGCAGTACTTC. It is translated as CASSPDGPYEQYF. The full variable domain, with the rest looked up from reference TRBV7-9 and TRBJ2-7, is DTGVSQNPRHKITKRGQNVTFRCDPISEHNRLYWYRQTLGQGPEFLTYFQNEAQLEKSRLLSDRFSAERPKGSFSTLEIQRTEQGDSAMYLCASSPDGPYEQYFGPGTRLTVT.

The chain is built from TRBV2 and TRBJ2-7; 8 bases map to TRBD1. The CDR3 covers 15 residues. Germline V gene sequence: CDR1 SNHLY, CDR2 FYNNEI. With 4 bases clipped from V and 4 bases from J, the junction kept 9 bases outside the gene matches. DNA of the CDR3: TGTGCCAGCAGTGTTGACAGGGGAGGTCTTTACGAGCAGTACTTC. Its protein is CASSVDRGGLYEQYF.

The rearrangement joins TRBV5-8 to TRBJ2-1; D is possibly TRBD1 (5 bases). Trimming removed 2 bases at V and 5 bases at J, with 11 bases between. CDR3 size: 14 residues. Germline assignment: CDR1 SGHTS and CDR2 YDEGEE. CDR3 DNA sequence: TGTGCCAGCAGCTTAGGCAGGGTGGACAATGAGCAGTTCTTC. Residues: CASSLGRVDNEQFF.

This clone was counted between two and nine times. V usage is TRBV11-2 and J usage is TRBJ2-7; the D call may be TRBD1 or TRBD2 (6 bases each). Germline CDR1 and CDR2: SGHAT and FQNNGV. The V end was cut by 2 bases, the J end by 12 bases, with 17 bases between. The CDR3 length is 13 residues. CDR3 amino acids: CASSLQLTPGAYF. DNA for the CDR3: TGTGCCAGCAGCTTACAATTAACCCCGGGGGCGTACTTC. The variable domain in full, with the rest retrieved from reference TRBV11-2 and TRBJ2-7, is EAGVAQSPRYKIIEKRQSVAFWCNPISGHATLYWYQQILGQGPKLLIQFQNNGVVDDSQLPKDRFSAERLKGVDSTLKIQPAKLEDSAVYLCASSLQLTPGAYFGPGTRLTVT.

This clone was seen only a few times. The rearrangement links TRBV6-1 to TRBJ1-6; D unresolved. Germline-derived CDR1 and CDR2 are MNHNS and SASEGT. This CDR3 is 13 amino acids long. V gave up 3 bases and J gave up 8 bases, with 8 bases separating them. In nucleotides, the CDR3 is TGTGCCAGCAGTGAGGTAATCGATTCACCCCTCCACTTT. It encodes CASSEVIDSPLHF.